This TCR beta chain appears in the sequencing data of a study of PD-1 blockade in classical Hodgkin lymphoma. TCRdb keeps only in-frame clones here, not all; method: immunoSEQ multiplex PCR. The table records some 60,000 clones, approximately 90% of them present only once. Germline V gene sequence: CDR1 MNHEY, CDR2 SMNVEV (reference sequence). After removal of 8 bases from V and 4 bases from J, the junction contained 8 bases not matched to a gene. This CDR3 comprises 14 residues. No patient escaped relapse after autologous stem cell transplantation, and brentuximab vedotin exposure varied. This specimen consisted of peripheral blood mononuclear cells (PBMCs), obtained at baseline. The chain employs TRBV27 and TRBJ2-5; 9 bases fit TRBD2. This receptor was taken from a human donor with classical Hodgkin lymphoma. The CDR3 protein is CASLAAGGIETQYF. In nucleotides, the CDR3 is TGTGCCAGCCTCGCAGCGGGGGGTATAGAGACCCAGTACTTC.